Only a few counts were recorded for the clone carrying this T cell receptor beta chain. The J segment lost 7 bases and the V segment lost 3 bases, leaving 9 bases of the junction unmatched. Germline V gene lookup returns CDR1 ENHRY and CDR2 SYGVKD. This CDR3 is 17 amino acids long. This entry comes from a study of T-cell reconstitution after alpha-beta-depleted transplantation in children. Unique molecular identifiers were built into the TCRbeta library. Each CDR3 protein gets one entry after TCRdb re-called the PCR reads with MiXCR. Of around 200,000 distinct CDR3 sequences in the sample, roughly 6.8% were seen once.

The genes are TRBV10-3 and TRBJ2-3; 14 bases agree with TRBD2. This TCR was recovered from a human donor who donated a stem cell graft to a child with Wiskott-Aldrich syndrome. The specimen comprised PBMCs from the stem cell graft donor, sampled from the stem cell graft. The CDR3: CAISDSGLAGGSYTQYF. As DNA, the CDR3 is TGTGCCATCAGTGATTCTGGACTAGCGGGGGGATCTTATACGCAGTATTTT.